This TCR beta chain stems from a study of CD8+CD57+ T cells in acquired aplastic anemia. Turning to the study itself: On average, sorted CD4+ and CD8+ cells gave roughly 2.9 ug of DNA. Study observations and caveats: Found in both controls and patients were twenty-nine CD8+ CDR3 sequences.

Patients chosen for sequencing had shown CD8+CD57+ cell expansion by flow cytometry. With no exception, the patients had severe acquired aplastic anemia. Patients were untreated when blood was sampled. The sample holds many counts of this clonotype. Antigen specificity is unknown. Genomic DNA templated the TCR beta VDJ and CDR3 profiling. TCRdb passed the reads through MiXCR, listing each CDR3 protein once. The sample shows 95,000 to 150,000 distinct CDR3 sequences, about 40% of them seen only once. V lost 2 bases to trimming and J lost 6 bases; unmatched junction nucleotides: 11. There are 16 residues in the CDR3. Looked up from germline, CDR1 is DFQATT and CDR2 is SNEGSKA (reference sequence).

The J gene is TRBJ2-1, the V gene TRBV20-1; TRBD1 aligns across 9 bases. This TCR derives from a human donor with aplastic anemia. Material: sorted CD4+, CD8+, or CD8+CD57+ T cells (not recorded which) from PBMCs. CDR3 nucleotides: TGCAGTGCTAGAAGGGAGGGACAGGGTCTTTTCAATGAGCAGTTCTTC. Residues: CSARREGQGLFNEQFF.